What follows are 32 T cell receptor beta chains derived from one specimen sequenced in a study of blood T cell repertoires in COVID-19. Clones were read by immunoSEQ multiplex PCR, and TCRdb kept only the in-frame ones, dropping some. Among nearly 60,000 clones listed, around 89% were seen once. Input material: peripheral blood. These receptors originate from a man aged 55 to 70 with active COVID-19.

This chain joins TRBV28 and TRBJ2-5; maybe TRBD1 (6 bases). This CDR3 is built from 15 residues. V was clipped by 6 bases and J by 1 base, with 15 bases between them. In germline, CDR1 is MDHEN, CDR2 SYDVKM. The CDR3 loop reads CASSILQGSQETQYF. CDR3 DNA: TGTGCCAGCAGCATATTACAGGGATCCCAAGAGACCCAGTACTTC.

This chain connects TRBV4-1 to TRBJ2-1; 11 bases line up with TRBD2. V gave up 0 bases and J gave up 2 bases; unmatched junction bases: 3. This CDR3 region has 17 residues. Germline CDR1 MGHRA, CDR2 YSYEKL. The CDR3 DNA reads as TGCGCCAGCAGCCAAGATCCTAGCGGGAGGACCTACAATGAGCAGTTCTTC. It encodes CASSQDPSGRTYNEQFF.

The V call is TRBV19, the J call TRBJ2-7; TRBD2 matches 9 bases. The trim removed 4 bases at V and 5 bases at J, leaving 12 bases unmatched. Germline lookup yields CDR1 LNHDA and CDR2 SQIVND (reference sequence). The CDR3 totals 16 residues. CDR3 sequence: CASSTRGRAVMDEQYF. CDR3 sequence (DNA): TGTGCCAGTAGTACCCGCGGGAGGGCCGTCATGGACGAGCAGTACTTC.

In nucleotides, the CDR3 is TGTGCCAGCAGCCAGGGGACCGGGAGGTTCTATGGCTACACCTTC. It translates to CASSQGTGRFYGYTF. The rearrangement joins TRBV4-2 to TRBJ1-2, with D perhaps TRBD1 (5 bases). V was cut by 3 bases and J by 4 bases, with 15 bases left in between. The CDR3 contains 15 residues. Per the germline V gene, CDR1 is LGHNA and CDR2 is YNFKEQ.

This chain connects TRBV11-2 to TRBJ2-1; TRBD2 matches 9 bases. The V segment lost 2 bases and the J segment 6 bases; nucleotides outside the gene matches: 8. The germline V gene has CDR1 SGHAT and CDR2 FQNNGV. The CDR3 spans 16 residues. CDR3 region: CASSLSTGTSFNEQFF. CDR3 sequence (DNA): TGTGCCAGCAGCTTATCTACCGGGACTAGCTTCAATGAGCAGTTCTTC.

The chain is built from TRBV12-3 or TRBV12-4 and TRBJ2-3; the D gene is possibly TRBD2 (5 bases). Trimming removed 7 bases at V and 9 bases at J, with 14 bases between. The CDR3 spans 12 residues. CDR3 amino acids: CASTLTGITQYF. In nucleotides, the CDR3 is TGTGCCAGCACCCTAACGGGGATCACGCAGTATTTT.

This chain uses TRBV30 with TRBJ1-2; TRBD1 is a possible D gene (6 bases). This CDR3 spans 13 amino acids. V was cut by 4 bases and J by 7 bases, with 16 bases left in between. Germline V gene data show CDR1 as GTSNPN and CDR2 as SVGIG (reference sequence). CDR3 coding DNA: TGTGCCTGGACCATGACAGGCTCCGGTGGCTACACCTTC. Its protein is CAWTMTGSGGYTF.

The CDR3 loop is CASSPRGNTIYF. The DNA for the CDR3 is TGTGCCAGCAGCCCTAGGGGAAACACCATATATTTT. The chain is built from TRBV9 and TRBJ1-3; D ambiguous. Germline V gene sequence: CDR1 SGDLS, CDR2 YYNGEE. The CDR3 covers 12 residues. V dropped 4 bases and J dropped 4 bases, with 6 bases sitting between them.

The gene calls are TRBV28 and TRBJ2-3; TRBD2 matches at 12 bases. Per the germline V gene, CDR1 is MDHEN and CDR2 is SYDVKM. This CDR3 has 15 amino acids. The junction had 4 bases not matched to a gene; V was cut back by 5 bases and J by 4 bases. CDR3 bases: TGTGCCAGCAGTCGGACTAGCGGGATATCAGATACGCAGTATTTT. Its protein product is CASSRTSGISDTQYF. The entire variable domain, with the rest obtained from reference TRBV28 and TRBJ2-3, is as follows: DVKVTQSSRYLVKRTGEKVFLECVQDMDHENMFWYRQDPGLGLRLIYFSYDVKMKEKGDIPEGYSVSREKKERFSLILESASTNQTSMYLCASSRTSGISDTQYFGPGTRLTVL.

J is TRBJ2-1 and V is TRBV5-4; TRBD2 matches at 7 bases. J was trimmed by 4 bases and V by 4 bases; bases with no gene match: 14. The CDR3 consists of 17 residues. Germline CDR1 SGHNT, CDR2 YYREEE (reference sequence). The CDR3 coding sequence is TGTGCCAGCAGCCCCCCGGCGGGGGATCGGAGTTACAATGAGCAGTTCTTC. As protein: CASSPPAGDRSYNEQFF.

This chain links TRBV14 with TRBJ2-7, with a tentative D call TRBD1 (6 bases). CDR3 length equals 14 residues. From germline, CDR1 is SGHDN and CDR2 FVKESK. V was trimmed by 2 bases and J by 4 bases, leaving 12 bases between them. The CDR3 loop reads CASSQRTGNYEQYF. CDR3 coding DNA: TGTGCCAGCAGCCAACGTACAGGGAATTACGAGCAGTACTTC.

V and J are TRBV6-4 and TRBJ1-5; D unclear. Trimming pared 0 bases from V and 0 bases from J, leaving 12 bases between. Germline assignment: CDR1 MRHNA and CDR2 SNTAGT. This CDR3 contains 17 residues. In DNA form, the CDR3 reads TGTGCCAGCAGTGACTCGCACAGCTCAATTAGCAATCAGCCCCAGCATTTT. Translation gives CASSDSHSSISNQPQHF.

V gene TRBV4-1 combines with J gene TRBJ2-6, with 7 bases fitting TRBD2. This CDR3 region has 17 residues. CDR1 is MGHRA, CDR2 YSYEKL, per germline. With 0 bases clipped from V and 2 bases from J, the junction kept 4 bases outside the gene matches. The CDR3 DNA is TGCGCCAGCAGCCAAGAATTTCGGGGGGCTGGGGCCAACGTCCTGACTTTC. Amino acid sequence: CASSQEFRGAGANVLTF.

The chain combines TRBV3-1 (or the pseudogene TRBV3-2) with TRBJ2-2, with D perhaps TRBD2 (6 bases). The germline V gene has CDR1 LGHDT and CDR2 YNNKEL (reference sequence). CDR3 length equals 15 residues. Trimming shortened V by 1 base and J by 3 bases, and 9 bases separated the two germline ends. CDR3 in amino acids: CASSQGGVYTGELFF. As DNA, the CDR3 is TGTGCCAGCAGCCAAGGGGGGGTCTACACCGGGGAGCTGTTTTTT.

The chain has TRBV15 and TRBJ2-2, with D possibly TRBD2 on 5 matching bases. V lost 1 base, J lost 0 bases, and 9 bases lay in between. This CDR3 has 16 amino acids. The germline V gene has CDR1 LNHNV and CDR2 YYDKDF (reference sequence). The CDR3 protein is CATSRGSGANTGELFF. The DNA of the CDR3 is TGTGCCACCAGCAGAGGCAGCGGCGCGAACACCGGGGAGCTGTTTTTT.

The rearrangement joins TRBV5-4 to TRBJ2-3, with 8 nucleotides matching TRBD2. Germline V gives CDR1 SGHNT, CDR2 YYREEE (reference sequence). The V and J ends lost 2 bases and 4 bases, in that order; junction bases with no gene match: 6. The CDR3 consists of 15 residues. CDR3 protein: CASSFSSGASDTQYF. The CDR3, as DNA: TGTGCCAGCAGCTTTAGTAGCGGGGCATCAGATACGCAGTATTTT.

With regard to this clone: A junction end diverges from the germline sequence, so it may reflect a read error. The chain combines TRBV2 with TRBJ1-1; D unclear. Germline-derived CDR1 and CDR2 are SNHLY and FYNNEI. The CDR3 has 10 residues. This chain's CDR3 is CASSSAEAFF. Written as DNA, the CDR3 is TGTGCCAGCTCTTCCGCTGAGGCTTTCTTT.

This clone was detected only a few times. The genes are TRBV5-5 and TRBJ1-2; no clear D. Per germline, CDR1 SGHKS and CDR2 YYEKEE (reference sequence). The CDR3 extends over 12 amino acids. Trimming removed 1 base from V and 3 bases from J, with 4 bases in between. CDR3 sequence: CASSLTDYGYTF. CDR3 bases: TGTGCCAGCAGCTTGACAGACTATGGCTACACCTTC.

This chain uses TRBV2 with TRBJ1-5; TRBD1 agrees at 8 bases. Germline CDR1 SNHLY, CDR2 FYNNEI. V shed 5 bases and J 3 bases; nucleotides not matched to a gene: 3. The CDR3 runs to 14 residues. CDR3 loop: CASSPDRANQPQHF. CDR3 DNA: TGTGCCAGCAGTCCGGACAGGGCCAATCAGCCCCAGCATTTT.

The V gene is TRBV15, the J gene TRBJ1-1; 7 bases map to TRBD1. V was pared by 0 bases and J by 4 bases, with 5 bases of the junction left unmatched. Germline V gives CDR1 LNHNV, CDR2 YYDKDF (reference sequence). CDR3 size: 15 residues. The CDR3 protein is CATSRDEGARTEAFF. CDR3 nucleotides: TGTGCCACCAGCAGAGATGAGGGGGCGCGCACTGAAGCTTTCTTT. Looking up the rest from reference TRBV15 and TRBJ1-1 gives the full variable domain: DAMVIQNPRYQVTQFGKPVTLSCSQTLNHNVMYWYQQKSSQAPKLLFHYYDKDFNNEADTPDNFQSRRPNTSFCFLDIRSPGLGDTAMYLCATSRDEGARTEAFFGQGTRLTVV.

A single count supports this clone. V usage is TRBV5-5 and J usage is TRBJ2-2; D unclear. Germline CDR1 reads SGHKS; CDR2 reads YYEKEE (reference sequence). The germline V and J ends were trimmed by 4 bases and 4 bases, with 8 bases remaining between them. The CDR3 runs to 13 residues. CDR3 sequence reads: CASSLPGTGELFF. As DNA, the CDR3 is TGTGCCAGCAGCCTGCCGGGCACCGGGGAGCTGTTTTTT.

V and J are TRBV5-4 and TRBJ2-3, with D hard to call. The V gene's germline CDR1 is SGHNT and CDR2 YYREEE (reference sequence). V was shortened by 6 bases and J by 1 base, with 18 bases between the two germline ends. This CDR3 is 16 amino acids long. The CDR3 sequence: CASTATVLGRTDTQYF. The CDR3 DNA reads TGTGCCAGCACCGCTACGGTTCTAGGTCGCACAGATACGCAGTATTTT. The entire variable domain, with the rest obtained from reference TRBV5-4 and TRBJ2-3, is as follows: ETGVTQSPTHLIKTRGQQVTLRCSSQSGHNTVSWYQQALGQGPQFIFQYYREEENGRGNFPPRFSGLQFPNYSSELNVNALELDDSALYLCASTATVLGRTDTQYFGPGTRLTVL.

The V and J genes are TRBV14 and TRBJ1-4, with 8 bases that match TRBD1. V lost 1 base, J lost 1 base, and 14 bases stayed unmatched. The germline V gene encodes CDR1 SGHDN and CDR2 FVKESK. This CDR3 is built from 20 residues. The CDR3 bases are TGTGCCAGCAGCCAAGTGGTCGGGACAGGCACATGGATAACTAATGAAAAACTGTTTTTT. Translated, it gives CASSQVVGTGTWITNEKLFF.

The V call is TRBV11-3, the J call TRBJ2-1, with 8 bases lining up with TRBD2. With 5 bases clipped from V and 7 bases from J, the junction kept 4 bases outside the gene matches. Germline V gene lookup returns CDR1 SGHNT and CDR2 YENEEA. This CDR3 has 13 amino acids. The CDR3 region has the DNA TGTGCCAGCAGCCGGGGGGGAAGGAATGAGCAGTTCTTC. Translation: CASSRGGRNEQFF.

The V gene is TRBV9, the J gene TRBJ1-3; 8 positions agree with TRBD1. Germline CDR1 and CDR2: SGDLS and YYNGEE. V shed 4 bases, J shed 0 bases, and the junction held 6 bases outside the gene matches. The CDR3 has 16 residues. As DNA, the CDR3 is TGTGCCAGCAGCTGGGGGACAGGAGACTCTGGAAACACCATATATTTT. Translated, it gives CASSWGTGDSGNTIYF.

The chain has TRBV2 and TRBJ1-2; D is perhaps TRBD1 (5 bases). This CDR3 is 14 amino acids long. Trimming removed 3 bases from V and 8 bases from J, with 16 bases in between. Germline CDR1 SNHLY, CDR2 FYNNEI. The CDR3 coding sequence is TGTGCCAGCAGTGAGGGCAGGTTTAGGGGCGGCTACACCTTC. Translated: CASSEGRFRGGYTF.

V is TRBV19 and J is TRBJ2-3, with TRBD2 matching over 7 bases. The trim removed 5 bases at V and 4 bases at J, leaving 12 bases unmatched. From germline, CDR1 is LNHDA and CDR2 SQIVND (reference sequence). The CDR3 totals 16 residues. CDR3 bases: TGTGCCAGTAGTCCCGAAGGGACTACCCCAGCAGATACGCAGTATTTT. It is translated as CASSPEGTTPADTQYF.

The gene calls are TRBV9 and TRBJ2-5; D might be TRBD2 (5 bases). Germline-derived CDR1 and CDR2 are SGDLS and YYNGEE. CDR3 length: 14 residues. The V end was cut by 0 bases, the J end by 5 bases, with 11 bases between. The CDR3 is CASSVGDGMETQYF. The CDR3 region has the DNA TGTGCCAGCAGCGTAGGTGACGGGATGGAGACCCAGTACTTC. Drawing the rest from reference TRBV9 and TRBJ2-5, the complete variable domain is DSGVTQTPKHLITATGQRVTLRCSPRSGDLSVYWYQQSLDQGLQFLIQYYNGEERAKGNILERFSAQQFPDLHSELNLSSLELGDSALYFCASSVGDGMETQYFGPGTRLLVL.

The V and J genes are TRBV21-1 and TRBJ2-3; TRBD2, the table's D call, was not compared with the DNA. TRBV21-1 is assigned pseudogene status. The CDR3 is 17 amino acids. CDR3 coding DNA: TGTGCCAGCAGCGTCCGGAATGCGACGGGAGCTGGAGATACGCAGTATTTT. It yields the protein CASSVRNATGAGDTQYF.

This clone came up once. This chain joins TRBV15 and TRBJ2-1, with TRBD2 matching over 10 bases. Germline CDR1 reads LNHNV; CDR2 reads YYDKDF (reference sequence). V trimming: 3 bases; J trimming: 6 bases; junction bases outside the gene matches: 5. The CDR3 is 15 amino acids. The CDR3 nucleotides read TGTGCCACCAGCAGGGGACTAGCGTCCCCCAATGAGCAGTTCTTC. This codes for CATSRGLASPNEQFF. Supplemented by reference TRBV15 and TRBJ2-1, the full variable domain reads DAMVIQNPRYQVTQFGKPVTLSCSQTLNHNVMYWYQQKSSQAPKLLFHYYDKDFNNEADTPDNFQSRRPNTSFCFLDIRSPGLGDTAMYLCATSRGLASPNEQFFGPGTRLTVL.

This chain joins TRBV9 and TRBJ2-1; 11 bases match TRBD2. The CDR3 sequence is 15 residues long. Trimming removed 7 bases from V and 8 bases from J; junction bases left unmatched: 11. From germline, CDR1 is SGDLS and CDR2 YYNGEE. The CDR3 DNA reads TGTGCCAGCGCCCCCACTAGCGGGAGTTTGGATGAGCAGTTCTTC. This gives the protein CASAPTSGSLDEQFF.

The chain carries TRBV6-1 and TRBJ1-1; tentatively, D is TRBD1 (5 bases). The germline V gene has CDR1 MNHNS and CDR2 SASEGT. The V and J ends lost 3 bases and 5 bases respectively, with 13 bases between them. This CDR3 is 14 amino acids long. The CDR3 region is CASSDPTVGTEAFF. The CDR3 nucleotides are TGTGCCAGCAGTGACCCGACAGTAGGGACTGAAGCTTTCTTT.